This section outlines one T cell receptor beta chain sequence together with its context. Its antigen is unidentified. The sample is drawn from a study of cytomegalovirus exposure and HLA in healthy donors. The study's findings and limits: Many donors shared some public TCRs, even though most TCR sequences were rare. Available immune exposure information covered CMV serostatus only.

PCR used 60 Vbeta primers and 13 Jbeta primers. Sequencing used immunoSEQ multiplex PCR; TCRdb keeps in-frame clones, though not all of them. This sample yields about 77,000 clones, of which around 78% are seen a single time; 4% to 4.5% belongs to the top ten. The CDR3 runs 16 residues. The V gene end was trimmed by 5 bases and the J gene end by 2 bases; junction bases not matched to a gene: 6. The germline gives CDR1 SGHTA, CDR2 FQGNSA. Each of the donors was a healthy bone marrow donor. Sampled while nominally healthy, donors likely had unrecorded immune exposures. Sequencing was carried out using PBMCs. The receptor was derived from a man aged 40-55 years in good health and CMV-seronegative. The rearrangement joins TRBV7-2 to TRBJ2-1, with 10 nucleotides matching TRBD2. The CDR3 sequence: CASSALAGGTYNEQFF. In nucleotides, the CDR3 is TGTGCCAGCAGCGCCTTAGCGGGAGGCACCTACAATGAGCAGTTCTTC.